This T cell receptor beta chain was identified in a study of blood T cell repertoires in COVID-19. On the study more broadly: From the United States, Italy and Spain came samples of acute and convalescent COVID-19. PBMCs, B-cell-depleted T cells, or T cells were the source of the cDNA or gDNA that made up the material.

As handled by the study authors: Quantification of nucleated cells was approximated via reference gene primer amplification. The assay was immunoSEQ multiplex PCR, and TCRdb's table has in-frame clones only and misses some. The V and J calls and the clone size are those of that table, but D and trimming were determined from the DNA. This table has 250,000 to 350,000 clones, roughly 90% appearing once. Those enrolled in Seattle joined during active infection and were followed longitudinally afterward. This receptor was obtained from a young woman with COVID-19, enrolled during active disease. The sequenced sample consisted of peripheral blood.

The CDR3 region is CASSEELIEQYF. The CDR3 DNA follows: TGTGCCAGCAGTGAGGAGCTGATCGAGCAGTACTTC. The chain uses TRBV2 and TRBJ2-7; D unclear. The CDR3 spans 12 residues. V was clipped by 3 bases and J by 6 bases, with 9 bases between them. Germline CDR1 is SNHLY and CDR2 is FYNNEI.